The TCR beta chain under discussion was sequenced for a study of vaccination effects on CD4 cells after COVID-19. The wider study: Participants each got two BNT162b2 or mRNA-1273 vaccine doses.

Sequencing followed a ViraFEST assay step that expanded antigen-specific CD4+ T cells with viral peptide pools. Culture lasted 10 days before CD4+ T cell isolation. No vaccinee had earlier SARS-CoV-2 infection, and nucleocapsid antibodies were negative. Roughly 2.1 million PBMC were seeded per well and grown in the presence of roughly 10 IU/ml IL-2 and roughly 9.9 ug/ml peptides. For this clone: The antigen remains undetermined.

Measured with immunoSEQ multiplex PCR; TCRdb has only the in-frame clones, and not every one. The sample has under 70,000 clones, about 79% seen once. This clonotype was obtained from a human donor who received a COVID-19 vaccine. The sample here was CD4+ T cells from PBMCs cultured with HCoV-OC43 spike peptides, taken before COVID-19 vaccination. The sample's subset: HCoV-OC43 spike overlapping peptide pool stimulation.

The CDR3 protein is CASSLQPNTGELFF. The CDR3 DNA reads as TGCGCCAGCAGCTTACAGCCAAACACCGGGGAGCTGTTTTTT. The chain carries TRBV5-1 and TRBJ2-2; D gene uncertain. The V gene lost 2 bases and the J gene lost 2 bases, with 7 bases spanning the gap. This CDR3 contains 14 residues. Germline CDR1 is SGHRS and CDR2 is YFSETQ.